These 21 T cell receptor beta chains were all obtained from the same sample, sequenced in a study of radiotherapy plus CTLA-4 blockade in lung cancer. Generated by immunoSEQ multiplex PCR, the TCRdb table keeps only in-frame clones and is missing some. Of 15,000 to 20,000 clones in the sample, about 82% were seen once. This specimen was peripheral blood, taken from a patient treated with radiotherapy plus ipilimumab. The source of these receptors is a human donor with non-small cell lung cancer whose response to radiotherapy plus ipilimumab could not be evaluated.

This chain uses TRBV11-2 with TRBJ2-2; D ambiguous. Germline V gene lookup returns CDR1 SGHAT and CDR2 FQNNGV. The ends were cut back, 0 bases at V and 9 bases at J, with 11 bases in the middle. This CDR3 has 14 residues. The CDR3 DNA sequence: TGTGCCAGCAGCTTAGAGGTAGTTGCCCGGGAGCTGTTTTTT. Amino acid sequence: CASSLEVVARELFF.

The CDR3 DNA reads as TGCGCCAGCAGTTGGACAGGGCAAAACCAGCCCCAGCATTTT. It yields the protein CASSWTGQNQPQHF. The chain joins TRBV10-2 to TRBJ1-5, with 8 nucleotides matching TRBD1. V was clipped by 5 bases and J by 7 bases; unmatched bases: 7. The CDR3 totals 14 residues. Germline CDR1 WSHSY, CDR2 SAAADI.

The chain carries TRBV5-6 and TRBJ2-1, with 10 bases matching TRBD1. The CDR3 extends over 15 amino acids. V gave up 4 bases and J gave up 6 bases; unmatched junction bases: 7. The germline gives CDR1 SGHDT, CDR2 YYEEEE. The CDR3 nucleotides are TGTGCCAGCAGCCCCCGGGACAGGGGAGGCAATGAGCAGTTCTTC. Protein product: CASSPRDRGGNEQFF.

CDR3 protein: CASSLWGSGAIPRNSPLHF. For the CDR3, the DNA is TGTGCCAGCAGCTTGTGGGGCTCAGGGGCCATTCCTCGGAATTCACCCCTCCACTTT. This sequence joins TRBV5-4 and TRBJ1-6; D possibly corresponds to TRBD1 (6 bases). Germline V gives CDR1 SGHNT, CDR2 YYREEE (reference sequence). Trimming left V 1 base short and J 7 bases short, with 24 bases between. The CDR3 is 19 residues long.

The V gene is TRBV19, the J gene TRBJ2-1; a possible D gene is TRBD2 (6 bases). CDR1 and CDR2 (germline): LNHDA, SQIVND (reference sequence). Trimming removed 1 base at V and 5 bases at J, with 9 bases between. The CDR3 runs to 14 residues. The CDR3 DNA reads TGTGCCAGTAGTATAGGACCGGGGGACAATGAGCAGTTCTTC. Translated: CASSIGPGDNEQFF.

V is TRBV7-9 and J is TRBJ2-7, with 7 bases that match TRBD1. Trimming cost V 2 bases and J 5 bases; bases outside gene matches: 6. Germline loops: CDR1 SEHNR, CDR2 FQNEAQ (reference sequence). CDR3 size: 14 residues. The DNA for the CDR3 is TGTGCCAGCAGCTTAAGACAGGGACGGGACGAGCAGTACTTC. This translates into CASSLRQGRDEQYF. Together with reference TRBV7-9 and TRBJ2-7, the CDR3 gives the full variable domain: DTGVSQNPRHKITKRGQNVTFRCDPISEHNRLYWYRQTLGQGPEFLTYFQNEAQLEKSRLLSDRFSAERPKGSFSTLEIQRTEQGDSAMYLCASSLRQGRDEQYFGPGTRLTVT.

The V call is TRBV5-1, the J call TRBJ2-5; TRBD2 agrees at 7 bases. CDR3 size: 14 residues. Germline CDR1 is SGHRS and CDR2 is YFSETQ. Unmatched junction bases numbered 6, after V lost 4 bases and J lost 3 bases. CDR3 protein: CASSRQRGEETQYF. The CDR3 nucleotides read TGCGCCAGCAGCCGTCAGCGGGGCGAAGAGACCCAGTACTTC. Full variable domain (rest looked up from reference TRBV5-1 and TRBJ2-5): KAGVTQTPRYLIKTRGQQVTLSCSPISGHRSVSWYQQTPGQGLQFLFEYFSETQRNKGNFPGRFSGRQFSNSRSEMNVSTLELGDSALYLCASSRQRGEETQYFGPGTRLLVL.

V gene TRBV7-9 combines with J gene TRBJ2-6; 10 nucleotides align to TRBD1. Looked up from germline, CDR1 is SEHNR and CDR2 is FQNEAQ (reference sequence). The CDR3 loop spans 17 amino acids. J lost 0 bases, V lost 5 bases, and 4 bases had no gene match. The CDR3 sequence: CASSPWDRGSGANVLTF. CDR3 nucleotides: TGTGCCAGCAGCCCCTGGGACAGGGGCTCTGGGGCCAACGTCCTGACTTTC. The full variable domain, rest sourced from reference TRBV7-9 and TRBJ2-6, is DTGVSQNPRHKITKRGQNVTFRCDPISEHNRLYWYRQTLGQGPEFLTYFQNEAQLEKSRLLSDRFSAERPKGSFSTLEIQRTEQGDSAMYLCASSPWDRGSGANVLTFGAGSRLTVL.

The chain is built from TRBV4-3 and TRBJ2-3; D remains ambiguous. The V gene lost 4 bases and the J gene lost 7 bases, with 15 bases spanning the gap. There are 14 residues in the CDR3. Looked up from germline, CDR1 is LGHNA and CDR2 is YSLEER. CDR3 amino acids: CASSPPGSRNTQYF. The CDR3, as DNA: TGCGCCAGCAGCCCCCCCGGCTCGCGGAATACGCAGTATTTT.

The J gene is TRBJ2-7, the V gene TRBV28; D ambiguous. The CDR3 sequence is 12 residues long. Trimming removed 2 bases from V and 3 bases from J, with 5 bases in between. Germline V gives CDR1 MDHEN, CDR2 SYDVKM. CDR3 sequence (DNA): TGTGCCAGCAGTTTACAGGACTACGAGCAGTACTTC. Protein: CASSLQDYEQYF.

The chain recombines TRBV7-9 with TRBJ2-3; D is possibly TRBD1 (6 bases). Germline CDR1 SEHNR, CDR2 FQNEAQ (reference sequence). The CDR3 is made up of 14 amino acids. Trimming took off 5 bases at V and 2 bases at J, with 11 bases between the two ends. The CDR3 region is CASSLGQNTDTQYF. For the CDR3, the DNA is TGTGCCAGCAGCCTGGGACAAAACACAGATACGCAGTATTTT.

By frequency in the sample, this clone is medium-sized. V gene TRBV4-1 combines with J gene TRBJ2-7; a possible D gene is TRBD2 (6 bases). The CDR3 loop spans 17 amino acids. Germline CDR1 MGHRA, CDR2 YSYEKL. The V end was cut by 0 bases, the J end by 2 bases, with 17 bases between. The CDR3 DNA reads as TGCGCCAGCAGCCAAGATTGGGGAGGAGGATTCACCTACGAGCAGTACTTC. It specifies CASSQDWGGGFTYEQYF.

The rearrangement joins TRBV28 to TRBJ2-4, with TRBD1 identical over 9 bases. The V and J ends lost 6 bases and 6 bases, in that order; junction bases with no gene match: 6. From germline, CDR1 is MDHEN and CDR2 SYDVKM. The length of the CDR3 is 14 residues. This chain's CDR3 is CASRETGGGNIQYF. Here the CDR3 DNA reads TGTGCCAGCAGAGAGACAGGGGGAGGAAACATTCAGTACTTC.

This clone was found once. The chain employs TRBV5-1 and TRBJ2-7; 10 bases agree with TRBD1. The V gene's germline CDR1 is SGHRS and CDR2 YFSETQ. This CDR3 comprises 16 residues. Germline trimming cut 1 base from V and 0 bases from J; bases unmatched to any gene: 4. CDR3 coding DNA: TGCGCCAGCAGCTTGCGGGACAGGGGACCCTCCTACGAGCAGTACTTC. Its translation is CASSLRDRGPSYEQYF.

Only one count was recorded for this clone. This chain uses TRBV28 with TRBJ2-7; TRBD1 might be the D (5 bases). V was clipped by 1 base and J by 3 bases, with 10 bases between them. The CDR3 has 14 amino acids. CDR1 and CDR2 from the germline V gene are MDHEN and SYDVKM. The CDR3 DNA reads as TGTGCCAGCAGTTTATCAGGGTGGGGCTACGAGCAGTACTTC. It is translated as CASSLSGWGYEQYF. Filled out from reference TRBV28 and TRBJ2-7, the complete variable domain reads DVKVTQSSRYLVKRTGEKVFLECVQDMDHENMFWYRQDPGLGLRLIYFSYDVKMKEKGDIPEGYSVSREKKERFSLILESASTNQTSMYLCASSLSGWGYEQYFGPGTRLTVT.

The chain uses TRBV9 and TRBJ1-2, with D hard to call. Germline values: CDR1 SGDLS, CDR2 YYNGEE. The CDR3 is 15 amino acids. Trimming left V 0 bases short and J 2 bases short, with 11 bases between. CDR3 region: CASSVELATNYGYTF. In DNA, the CDR3 is TGTGCCAGCAGCGTAGAACTGGCGACAAACTATGGCTACACCTTC.

The V and J genes are TRBV19 and TRBJ2-6; D remains unclear. Looked up from germline, CDR1 is LNHDA and CDR2 is SQIVND (reference sequence). The CDR3 totals 13 residues. Trimming shortened V by 6 bases and J by 3 bases, and 6 bases separated the two germline ends. The CDR3 DNA reads as TGTGCCAGTAGGCCCGGTGGGGCCAACGTCCTGACTTTC. This encodes CASRPGGANVLTF. The whole variable domain, filled in from reference TRBV19 and TRBJ2-6, reads DGGITQSPKYLFRKEGQNVTLSCEQNLNHDAMYWYRQDPGQGLRLIYYSQIVNDFQKGDIAEGYSVSREKKESFPLTVTSAQKNPTAFYLCASRPGGANVLTFGAGSRLTVL.

This chain links TRBV28 with TRBJ2-1; 10 bases fit TRBD2. The V gene's germline CDR1 is MDHEN and CDR2 SYDVKM. The CDR3 spans 17 residues. Germline trimming cut 6 bases from V and 5 bases from J; bases unmatched to any gene: 13. DNA for the CDR3: TGTGCCAGCAGGAGGGATTTTAATGGACTAGCGGACAATGAGCAGTTCTTC. As protein: CASRRDFNGLADNEQFF.

The J gene is TRBJ2-2, the V gene TRBV7-3, with unresolved D. Germline CDR1 is SGHTA and CDR2 is FQGTGA. V lost 7 bases, J lost 0 bases, and 12 bases lay in between. This CDR3 is built from 15 residues. DNA of the CDR3: TGTGCCAGCATCAAATCCACGGCGAACACCGGGGAGCTGTTTTTT. This sequence encodes CASIKSTANTGELFF.

The rearrangement links TRBV9 to TRBJ1-5; the D gene is possibly TRBD1 (6 bases). V lost 0 bases and J 3 bases, leaving 10 bases between the germline ends. Germline assignment: CDR1 SGDLS and CDR2 YYNGEE. The CDR3 length is 15 residues. CDR3: CASSVGGQVNQPQHF. The CDR3 DNA reads as TGTGCCAGCAGCGTAGGGGGACAAGTCAATCAGCCCCAGCATTTT.

This clone was detected a few times. V gene TRBV2 combines with J gene TRBJ1-1, with D possibly TRBD1 on 5 matching bases. The CDR3 totals 14 residues. Germline lookup yields CDR1 SNHLY and CDR2 FYNNEI. Trimming cost V 7 bases and J 8 bases, with 20 bases left between them. DNA of the CDR3: TGTGCCAGCAATTCGGGCAGGGTGACGTCGGAAGCTTTCTTT. Protein: CASNSGRVTSEAFF.